The TCR beta chain described here comes from a study of CD8+ T cells in alopecia areata (dated by TCRdb to 2017 to 2018). With respect to the entire study: The treated patients, all with moderate-to-severe alopecia areata, were enrolled in an open-label pilot trial of oral tofacitinib given at 5 to 10 mg twice daily. Scalp tissue and sorted CD4+ and CD8+ peripheral blood T cells from patchy and totalis/universalis alopecia areata patients and from healthy controls were covered by human TCRbeta sequencing. immunoSEQ multiplex PCR using 35 Vbeta forward primers and 13 Jbeta reverse primers was used to amplify TCRbeta CDR3 regions. The RNA source kit depended on sample type: the PAXgene miRNA kit for fixed scalp, the miRNeasy kit for PBMCs, and the RNeasy kit for mouse skin. Tofacitinib was administered for 6 to 18 months, and 6 months of follow-up off drug were then conducted to assess delayed response and recurrence. High-throughput TCRbeta sequencing was used to examine T cell clonal expansion in alopecia areata in both the C3H/HeJ mouse model and human patients. Clonality in the scalp was compared among normal scalp (n=4), patchy alopecia areata scalp (n=8), and alopecia totalis/universalis scalp (n=8). Biopsies were taken from tofacitinib-treated patients at baseline and at 4 and 24 weeks of treatment, and a later scalp biopsy was taken in several of the tofacitinib-treated patients.

Comments on this clone: What this receptor recognizes is not known. The sample holds no much larger clone one base away, and base qualities are not on file.

Library generation was performed with the immunoSEQ multiplex PCR assay. To provide template for TCR sequencing, every sample had RNA extracted and reverse transcribed into cDNA. First-strand cDNA was synthesized with SuperScript III using a 2:1 mix of oligo-dT and random hexamers. Amplification bias was assessed with a synthetic immune receptor repertoire, and residual bias was removed computationally. In the authors' own workflow: Raw reads were preprocessed to remove errors, and CDR3 was defined by IMGT conventions from the conserved cysteine to phenylalanine. To get clonality, Shannon entropy was normalized by log2 of the number of productive unique TCRs and the result was subtracted from 1. Whether scalp clones were CD4 or CD8 was inferred by matching scalp TCRbeta sequences against CD4 and CD8 repertoires sorted from blood. TCRdb mirrors the immuneACCESS table, restricted to in-frame sequences. Some clones are absent from its copies; in checked studies, under half trace to an unresolved V gene, and the reason for the others is unknown. V and J calls and clone size are copied from that table; D and trimming were computed from the DNA. In all, the sample holds some 170,000 clones, and 50% to 70% of those were seen once. The top ten clones comprise approximately 15% of the sample.

The paper's findings and limits, for the study overall: Compared with normal scalp, lesional scalp, particularly in alopecia totalis/universalis, had higher clonality and more expanded CD8+ clones, which suggests antigenic drive. Unlike mouse skin, where gammadelta T cells dominate, normal human skin contains resident alphabeta T cells that get sequenced too, which complicates analysis of the scalp TCR repertoire. Compared with mice, TCR sequences shared between patients were less clear, possibly partly because of HLA diversity across the patient population.

V is reduced by 6 bases and J by 0 bases, leaving a spacing of 9 bases between them. Spanning cysteine to phenylalanine, the CDR3 consists of 15 amino acids. Only the CDR3 DNA stays, 45 bases, in frame from base 1. As encoded in the germline V gene, CDR1 is MNHNS while CDR2 is SASEGT. In light of the paper, this sample's time point label describes: baseline before oral tofacitinib. Lesional scalp punch biopsies and peripheral blood were obtained from alopecia areata patients. After PBMCs were isolated by density centrifugation and stained for CD3, CD4 and CD8, a FACSAria was used to sort CD4+ and CD8+ T cells.

Sample: CD4+ T cells sorted from blood, taken at week 0. The chain is assembled from TRBV6-1 and TRBJ1-6, with the D segment identity uncertain. This sequence originates from a human donor with alopecia areata. The DNA sequence follows: TGTGCCAGCAGGCATCCGAGCTCCTATAATTCACCCCTCCACTTT. This gives the protein CASRHPSSYNSPLHF.